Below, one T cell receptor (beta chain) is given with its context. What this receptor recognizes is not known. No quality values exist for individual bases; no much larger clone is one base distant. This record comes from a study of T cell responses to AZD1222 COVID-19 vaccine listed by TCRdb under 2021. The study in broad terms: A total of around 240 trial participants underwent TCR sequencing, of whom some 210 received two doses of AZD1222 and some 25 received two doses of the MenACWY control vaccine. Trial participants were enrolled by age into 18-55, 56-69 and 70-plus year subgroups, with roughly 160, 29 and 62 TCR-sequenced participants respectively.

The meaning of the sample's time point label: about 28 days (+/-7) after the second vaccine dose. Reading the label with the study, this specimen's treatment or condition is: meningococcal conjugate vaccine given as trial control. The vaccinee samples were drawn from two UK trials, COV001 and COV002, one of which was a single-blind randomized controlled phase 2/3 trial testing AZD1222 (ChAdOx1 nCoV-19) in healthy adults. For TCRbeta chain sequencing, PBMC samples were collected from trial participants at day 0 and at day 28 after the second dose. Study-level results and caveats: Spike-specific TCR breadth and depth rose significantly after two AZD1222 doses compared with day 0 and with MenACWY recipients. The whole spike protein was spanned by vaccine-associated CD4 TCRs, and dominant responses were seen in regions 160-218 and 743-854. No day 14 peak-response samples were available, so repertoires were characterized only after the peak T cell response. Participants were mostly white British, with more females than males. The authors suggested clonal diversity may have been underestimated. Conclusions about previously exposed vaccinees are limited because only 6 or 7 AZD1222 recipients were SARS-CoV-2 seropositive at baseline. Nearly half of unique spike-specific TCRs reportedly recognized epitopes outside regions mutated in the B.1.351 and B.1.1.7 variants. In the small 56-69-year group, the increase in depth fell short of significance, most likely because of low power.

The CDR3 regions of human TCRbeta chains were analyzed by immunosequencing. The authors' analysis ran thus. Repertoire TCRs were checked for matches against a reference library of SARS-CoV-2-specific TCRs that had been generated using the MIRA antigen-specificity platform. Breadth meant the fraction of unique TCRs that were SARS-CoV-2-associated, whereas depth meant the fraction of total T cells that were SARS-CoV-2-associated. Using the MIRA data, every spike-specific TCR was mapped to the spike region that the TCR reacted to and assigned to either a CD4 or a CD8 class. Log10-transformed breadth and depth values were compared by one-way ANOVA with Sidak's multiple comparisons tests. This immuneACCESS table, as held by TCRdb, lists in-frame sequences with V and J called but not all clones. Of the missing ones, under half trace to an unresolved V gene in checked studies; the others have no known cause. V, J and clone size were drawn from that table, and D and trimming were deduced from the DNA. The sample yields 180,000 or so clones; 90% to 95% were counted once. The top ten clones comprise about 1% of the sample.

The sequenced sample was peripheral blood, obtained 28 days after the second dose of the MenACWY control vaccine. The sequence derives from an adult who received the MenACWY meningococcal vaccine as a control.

The CDR3 sequence is CASSLARGSTEAFF. The nucleotide sequence reads as follows: TGTGCCAGCAGCTTAGCCAGGGGATCCACTGAAGCTTTCTTT. Here the chain combines TRBV7-2 and TRBJ1-1, and the D gene may be TRBD1, 6 bases matching. The CDR3 numbers 14 residues from cysteine through phenylalanine. The read is trimmed to its CDR3 DNA, 42 bases read in frame from base 1. CDR1 and CDR2, looked up from the germline V gene, are SGHTA and FQGNSA. Trimming at the junction amounts to 0 bases on V and 4 bases on J, and the germline ends lie 9 bases apart.